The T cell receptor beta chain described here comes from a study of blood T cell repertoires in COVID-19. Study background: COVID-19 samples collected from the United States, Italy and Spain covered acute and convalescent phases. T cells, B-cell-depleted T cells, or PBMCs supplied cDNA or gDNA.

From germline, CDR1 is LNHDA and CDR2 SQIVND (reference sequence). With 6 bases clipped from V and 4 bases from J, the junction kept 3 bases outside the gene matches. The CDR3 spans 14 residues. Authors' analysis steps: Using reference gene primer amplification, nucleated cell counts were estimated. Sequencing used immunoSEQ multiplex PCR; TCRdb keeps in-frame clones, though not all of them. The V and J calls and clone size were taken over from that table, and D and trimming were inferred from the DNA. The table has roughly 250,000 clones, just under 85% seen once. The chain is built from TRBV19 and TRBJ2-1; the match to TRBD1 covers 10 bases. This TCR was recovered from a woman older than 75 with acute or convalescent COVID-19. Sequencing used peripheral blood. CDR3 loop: CASRTGQGYNEQFF. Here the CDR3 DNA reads TGTGCCAGTAGGACGGGACAGGGGTACAATGAGCAGTTCTTC. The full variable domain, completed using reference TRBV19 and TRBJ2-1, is DGGITQSPKYLFRKEGQNVTLSCEQNLNHDAMYWYRQDPGQGLRLIYYSQIVNDFQKGDIAEGYSVSREKKESFPLTVTSAQKNPTAFYLCASRTGQGYNEQFFGPGTRLTVL.